Below are 22 T cell receptor beta chains sequenced from a single sample in a study of T cell repertoires in ileal Crohn's disease. Sequencing was performed with immunoSEQ multiplex PCR; in TCRdb, only in-frame clones are kept and a portion is missing. Counted here are a few thousand clones, about 90% occurring once; the ten biggest clones make up 2% to 2.5%. Lamina propria lymphocytes from surgical specimens were isolated on a density gradient before sorting. Sample: CD4+ T cells sorted from the ileum. Receptor source: an adult with Crohn's disease.

The chain employs TRBV6-5 and TRBJ1-1, with 7 nucleotides matching TRBD1. V dropped 0 bases and J dropped 1; count of bases not matched to a gene: 5. Germline V gene lookup returns CDR1 MNHEY and CDR2 SVGAGI. There are 16 residues in the CDR3. The chain's CDR3 is CASSYSGGDPNTEAFF. The DNA of the CDR3 is TGTGCCAGCAGTTACTCAGGGGGCGACCCGAACACTGAAGCTTTCTTT.

V usage is TRBV21-1 and J usage is TRBJ1-5; the table's D call, TRBD1, has no DNA check behind it. TRBV21-1 is shown as a pseudogene. The CDR3 totals 15 residues. CDR3 in amino acids: CASSTSRDRFQPQHF. The CDR3 region has the DNA TGTGCCAGCAGCACATCCCGGGACAGGTTTCAGCCCCAGCATTTT.

This chain links TRBV6-1 with TRBJ1-5, with D tentatively TRBD1 (5 bases). The CDR3 loop spans 13 amino acids. The V gene's germline CDR1 is MNHNS and CDR2 SASEGT. Deletions cut 7 bases from V and 4 bases from J, with 11 bases between. This chain's CDR3 is CASTGGRNQPQHF. The DNA for the CDR3 is TGTGCCAGCACCGGGGGTAGGAATCAGCCCCAGCATTTT.

The V gene is TRBV27, the J gene TRBJ2-3, with 12 positions matching TRBD2. The CDR3 is 18 residues long. The germline CDR1 and CDR2 sequences are MNHEY and SMNVEV (reference sequence). V dropped 5 bases and J dropped 3; count of bases not matched to a gene: 12. The CDR3 DNA sequence: TGTGCCAGCAGTCTAGCGGGGGGGCCCCGACGACATACAGATACGCAGTATTTT. Encoded protein: CASSLAGGPRRHTDTQYF.

This chain uses TRBV18 with TRBJ1-1; no clear D. With 7 bases removed from V and 0 bases from J, the gap between germline ends came to 9 bases. This CDR3 comprises 13 residues. Germline CDR1 and CDR2: KGHSH and LQKENI. As DNA, the CDR3 is TGTGCCAGCTACGCAGTTCTGAACACTGAAGCTTTCTTT. It yields the protein CASYAVLNTEAFF.

The rearrangement joins TRBV5-4 to TRBJ2-1; 15 bases line up with TRBD2. Germline trimming cut 2 bases from V and 5 bases from J; bases unmatched to any gene: 11. The length of the CDR3 is 19 residues. CDR1 is SGHNT and CDR2 is YYREEE in the germline V gene (reference sequence). CDR3 protein: CASSFPGRTSGGENNEQFF. The CDR3 DNA follows: TGTGCCAGCAGCTTCCCCGGACGGACTAGCGGGGGGGAAAACAATGAGCAGTTCTTC.

This chain connects TRBV19 to TRBJ1-5; tentative D call: TRBD1 (6 bases). This CDR3 has 14 amino acids. Trimming took 5 bases from V and 11 from J, leaving 19 bases between them. CDR1 and CDR2 (germline): LNHDA, SQIVND (reference sequence). Here the CDR3 DNA reads TGTGCCAGTAGTTTGCCGACAGGCTCGGCGGCCCAGCATTTT. It specifies CASSLPTGSAAQHF.

This rearrangement joins TRBV5-4 to TRBJ1-4; no reliable D call. The CDR3 runs 14 residues. Germline loops: CDR1 SGHNT, CDR2 YYREEE (reference sequence). V was clipped by 4 bases and J by 8 bases, with 15 bases between them. CDR3 coding DNA: TGTGCCAGCAGCCCTGGAGGGAATCAGGAAAAACTGTTTTTT. Protein sequence: CASSPGGNQEKLFF.

The chain couples TRBV7-2 to TRBJ1-2; 10 positions agree with TRBD1. Germline loops: CDR1 SGHTA, CDR2 FQGNSA. The CDR3 consists of 15 residues. After removal of 1 base from V and 8 bases from J, the junction contained 7 bases not matched to a gene. The chain's CDR3 is CASSLEGTGVIGYTF. CDR3 DNA sequence: TGTGCCAGCAGCTTAGAGGGGACAGGGGTGATCGGCTACACCTTC. The whole variable domain, filled in from reference TRBV7-2 and TRBJ1-2, reads GAGVSQSPSNKVTEKGKDVELRCDPISGHTALYWYRQSLGQGLEFLIYFQGNSAPDKSGLPSDRFSAERTGGSVSTLTIQRTQQEDSAVYLCASSLEGTGVIGYTFGSGTRLTVV.

The chain recombines TRBV6-6 with TRBJ1-5, with 7 bases matching TRBD1. Trimming removed 10 bases from V and 9 bases from J; junction bases left unmatched: 12. Germline V CDR1 and CDR2: MNHNY, SVGAGI (reference sequence). This CDR3 has 13 amino acids. The CDR3 DNA reads as TGTGCCAACCCGACAGGGCCCGCAGTGCCCCAGCATTTT. Translated: CANPTGPAVPQHF.

The V gene is TRBV29-1, the J gene TRBJ2-7; 11 nucleotides align to TRBD1. The V and J ends lost 4 bases and 6 bases, in that order; junction bases with no gene match: 5. This CDR3 is built from 13 residues. CDR1 and CDR2 from the germline V gene are SQVTM and ANQGSEA. In DNA form, the CDR3 reads TGCAGCGTTGTAAGGACAGGGGGCGGCGAGCAGTACTTC. Protein: CSVVRTGGGEQYF.

The V gene is TRBV5-1, the J gene TRBJ1-2; the D gene is possibly TRBD1 (5 bases). Germline values: CDR1 SGHRS, CDR2 YFSETQ. The CDR3 loop spans 14 amino acids. V gave up 0 bases and J gave up 0 bases, with 6 bases separating them. The CDR3 here is CASSLVQANYGYTF. CDR3 nucleotides: TGCGCCAGCAGCTTGGTACAGGCTAACTATGGCTACACCTTC.

V gene TRBV12-5 combines with J gene TRBJ2-1; D remains ambiguous. The length of the CDR3 is 13 residues. Germline CDR1 and CDR2: LGHNT and FRNRAP. V shed 6 bases and J shed 10 bases, with 16 bases lying between them. CDR3 bases: TGTGCTAGTGGCTTAGCTTTGGGTGGGGAGCAGTTCTTC. Translating it yields CASGLALGGEQFF.

V is TRBV4-1 and J is TRBJ1-4; 7 nucleotides agree with TRBD1. Germline CDR1 reads MGHRA; CDR2 reads YSYEKL. The CDR3 covers 16 residues. The J segment lost 3 bases and the V segment lost 1 base, leaving 5 bases of the junction unmatched. The CDR3: CASSQGQGSSNEKLFF. The CDR3 DNA follows: TGCGCCAGCAGCCAAGGACAGGGTTCATCTAATGAAAAACTGTTTTTT.

In DNA, the CDR3 is TGCGCCAGCAGCCCGGGGACAGGGATCAGCTCCTATAATTCACCCCTCCACTTT. It encodes CASSPGTGISSYNSPLHF. The chain is built from TRBV5-1 and TRBJ1-6; 9 bases align to TRBD1. V shed 4 bases, J shed 0 bases, and the junction held 8 bases outside the gene matches. The germline V gene has CDR1 SGHRS and CDR2 YFSETQ. The CDR3 has 18 amino acids.

The chain carries TRBV6-5 and TRBJ2-1, with D possibly TRBD1 on 7 matching bases. Germline-derived CDR1 and CDR2 are MNHEY and SVGAGI. The CDR3 sequence is 15 residues long. Trimming took off 2 bases at V and 7 bases at J, with 15 bases between the two ends. CDR3 loop: CASSYRGRGGNEQFF. The CDR3 coding sequence is TGTGCCAGCAGTTACAGGGGGCGGGGTGGGAATGAGCAGTTCTTC.

The chain links TRBV9 to TRBJ1-1; D gene uncertain. Deletions cut 3 bases from V and 1 base from J, with 10 bases between. CDR1 SGDLS and CDR2 YYNGEE come from the germline V gene. The CDR3 sequence is 14 residues long. The CDR3 DNA reads TGTGCCAGCAGCGCGCAACAGCAGAACACTGAAGCTTTCTTT. This codes for CASSAQQQNTEAFF.

V gene TRBV11-2 combines with J gene TRBJ2-1, with TRBD2 matching 8 bases. Germline V CDR1 and CDR2: SGHAT, FQNNGV. The CDR3 totals 15 residues. Losses at the gene ends were 1 base for V and 6 bases for J; bases not matched to a gene: 5. The DNA for the CDR3 is TGTGCCAGCAGCTTAGGGGCGGGGGGCCTCAATGAGCAGTTCTTC. Protein sequence: CASSLGAGGLNEQFF.

The chain employs TRBV27 and TRBJ2-5; 8 bases fit TRBD2. Germline-derived CDR1 and CDR2 are MNHEY and SMNVEV (reference sequence). V shed 4 bases and J 1 base; nucleotides not matched to a gene: 5. CDR3 length: 15 residues. The DNA of the CDR3 is TGTGCCAGCAGTTCCAGCGGGGGCCCCCAAGAGACCCAGTACTTC. This translates into CASSSSGGPQETQYF.

This clone is a singleton in its sample. The CDR3: CASSQIQGGETQYF. CDR3 bases: TGTGCCAGCAGCCAAATACAGGGGGGAGAGACCCAGTACTTC. The chain recombines TRBV2 with TRBJ2-5; 8 bases agree with TRBD1. Germline-derived CDR1 and CDR2 are SNHLY and FYNNEI. V shed 6 bases, J shed 4 bases, and the junction held 7 bases outside the gene matches. This CDR3 region has 14 residues.

The chain joins TRBV7-9 to TRBJ1-4; possible D gene TRBD1, 6 bases. Germline CDR1 is SEHNR and CDR2 is FQNEAQ (reference sequence). Trimming shortened V by 5 bases and J by 1 base, and 8 bases separated the two germline ends. CDR3 length: 14 residues. DNA of the CDR3: TGTGCCAGCAGCCCAGGGGTAACTAATGAAAAACTGTTTTTT. Protein sequence: CASSPGVTNEKLFF.

CDR3 nucleotide sequence: TGCGCCAGCAGCCAAGATCCCACGGGGAGGGAGACCCAGTACTTC. Encoded protein: CASSQDPTGRETQYF. The chain joins TRBV4-3 to TRBJ2-5; a weak D match, TRBD2 (6 bases). In germline, CDR1 is LGHNA, CDR2 YSLEER. The CDR3 consists of 15 residues. V shed 0 bases and J shed 5 bases, with 13 bases lying between them.